The T cell receptor beta chain described here comes from a study of blood T cell repertoires in COVID-19. Study-level information: The United States, Italy and Spain were the sources of the acute and convalescent COVID-19 samples.

Enrollment of patients from Seattle took place during active infection, with longitudinal follow-up. Method: immunoSEQ multiplex PCR; TCRdb's copy keeps in-frame clones and lacks some. The sample includes roughly 330,000 clones, 87% of them seen just once. The CDR3 length is 16 residues. V lost 5 bases and J lost 4; bases outside the gene matches: 9. Germline V gene sequence: CDR1 SGHRS, CDR2 YFSETQ. The sample consisted of peripheral blood. The origin of this receptor is a man aged 30-40 years with COVID-19, enrolled during active disease. The chain has TRBV5-1 and TRBJ2-2, with TRBD2 identical over 9 bases. The CDR3 sequence: CASRNSGSMGTGELFF. The DNA of the CDR3 is TGCGCCAGCAGGAATAGCGGGAGTATGGGCACCGGGGAGCTGTTTTTT.